One sample yielded the 30 T cell receptor beta chains listed below, sequenced in a study of T cells in Graves' hyperthyroidism and ophthalmopathy. RNA transcripts gave rise to amplified TCR beta CDR3 regions. When the TCR CDR3 underwent first-round RT-PCR, the HTBI primer set was used. In TCRdb, the multiplex PCR reads were re-called with MiXCR into one record per CDR3 protein. There are more than 350,000 distinct CDR3 sequences in the sample; 15% occur only once, and approximately 19% lies in the top ten. Specimen: blood. These receptors all stem from a woman aged 60-75 years with Graves' ophthalmopathy.

This clonotype was seen at least ten times. V gene TRBV18 combines with J gene TRBJ2-1; the match to TRBD2 covers 9 bases. Germline values: CDR1 KGHSH, CDR2 LQKENI. V was pared by 3 bases and J by 0 bases, with 6 bases of the junction left unmatched. The CDR3 runs to 17 residues. The DNA for the CDR3 is TGTGCCAGCTCACCCCCCTCTAGCGGGATCTCCTACAATGAGCAGTTCTTC. Translation: CASSPPSSGISYNEQFF.

The rearrangement uses TRBV6-2 or TRBV6-3 and TRBJ1-5; tentatively, D is TRBD1 (6 bases). Germline V CDR1 and CDR2: MNHEY, SVGEGT. The ends were cut back, 9 bases at V and 2 bases at J, with 20 bases in the middle. The CDR3 extends over 16 amino acids. The chain's CDR3 is CASRGAAPKGNQPQHF. In nucleotides, the CDR3 is TGTGCCAGTAGGGGGGCAGCACCTAAAGGCAATCAGCCCCAGCATTTT.

This chain uses TRBV19 with TRBJ1-1; D is ambiguous. Trimming cost V 3 bases and J 1 base, with 6 bases left between them. This CDR3 has 13 residues. Germline CDR1 and CDR2: LNHDA and SQIVND (reference sequence). As DNA, the CDR3 is TGTGCCAGTAGTATCGGGCCGAACACTGAAGCTTTCTTT. As protein: CASSIGPNTEAFF.

The genes are TRBV14 and TRBJ1-6; D is possibly TRBD1 (6 bases). V was pared by 4 bases and J by 6 bases, with 13 bases between. CDR1 and CDR2 (germline): SGHDN, FVKESK. The CDR3 extends over 15 amino acids. The CDR3 here is CASSPRQAPNSPLHF. CDR3 nucleotides: TGTGCCAGCAGCCCCCGACAGGCTCCTAATTCACCCCTCCACTTT.

This clonotype was recorded many times. V and J are TRBV5-5 and TRBJ2-3; TRBD1 matches at 9 bases. The CDR3 is made up of 15 amino acids. Germline trimming cut 0 bases from V and 5 bases from J; bases unmatched to any gene: 4. Germline V gives CDR1 SGHKS, CDR2 YYEKEE (reference sequence). In DNA, the CDR3 is TGTGCCAGCAGCTTGGCACAGGGGGCCCTAGATACGCAGTATTTT. This codes for CASSLAQGALDTQYF.

Many counts were recorded for this clonotype. The genes are TRBV20-1 and TRBJ2-7; no definite D call. This CDR3 contains 13 residues. The V and J ends lost 3 bases and 2 bases respectively, with 11 bases between them. From germline, CDR1 is DFQATT and CDR2 SNEGSKA (reference sequence). CDR3 protein: CSASGHKTYEQYF. In DNA, the CDR3 is TGCAGTGCTAGTGGTCACAAGACCTACGAGCAGTACTTC.

Notes on this clonotype: It may be a read error: a sequence one base away is much more abundant. The chain carries TRBV3-1 and TRBJ2-3; the D gene could be TRBD1 or TRBD2 (5 bases each). The CDR3 has 17 residues. The V gene's germline CDR1 is LGHDT and CDR2 YNNKEL (reference sequence). CDR3 protein: CASSQEAPGPRTNTQYF. The CDR3 nucleotides read TGTGCCAGCAGCCAAGAGGCGCCGGGACCACGCACAAATACGCAGTATTTT.

This clonotype has at least ten counts. The chain links TRBV20-1 to TRBJ2-1; 11 bases are a match to TRBD2. CDR3 length equals 16 residues. Germline CDR1 DFQATT, CDR2 SNEGSKA (reference sequence). J was trimmed by 0 bases and V by 6 bases; bases with no gene match: 7. The CDR3 protein is CSARTSGSSSYNEQFF. The CDR3 bases are TGCAGTGCCAGGACTAGCGGGTCTAGCTCCTACAATGAGCAGTTCTTC.

This clonotype occurred many times. This sequence joins TRBV2 and TRBJ2-6; D not certain. Looked up from germline, CDR1 is SNHLY and CDR2 is FYNNEI. The CDR3 is made up of 15 amino acids. V lost 3 bases to trimming and J lost 2 bases, with 8 bases between them. CDR3 sequence: CASSEFTTGANVLTF. The CDR3 coding sequence is TGTGCCAGCAGTGAGTTCACGACTGGGGCCAACGTCCTGACTTTC.

This clonotype showed up just once. This may arise from a read error, as a much more abundant clone is one base away. The DNA for the CDR3 is TGTGCCAGCAGTGGGGGGGGCGTGGTTGGCTACACCTTC. Translation gives CASSGGGVVGYTF. The V and J genes are TRBV2 and TRBJ1-2; tentatively, D is TRBD1 (6 bases). The germline V and J ends were trimmed by 4 bases and 7 bases, with 13 bases remaining between them. Germline CDR1 reads SNHLY; CDR2 reads FYNNEI. The CDR3 runs to 13 residues.

The chain has TRBV9 and TRBJ2-1; D possibly matches TRBD1 or TRBD2 (6 bases each). Trimming removed 3 bases from V and 8 bases from J, with 18 bases in between. Germline V gene lookup returns CDR1 SGDLS and CDR2 YYNGEE. The CDR3 is 15 amino acids. The CDR3: CASSAWGGKGDEQFF. DNA for the CDR3: TGTGCCAGCAGCGCCTGGGGCGGGAAGGGGGATGAGCAGTTCTTC. The full variable domain, completed using reference TRBV9 and TRBJ2-1, is DSGVTQTPKHLITATGQRVTLRCSPRSGDLSVYWYQQSLDQGLQFLIQYYNGEERAKGNILERFSAQQFPDLHSELNLSSLELGDSALYFCASSAWGGKGDEQFFGPGTRLTVL.

This clonotype turned up a few times. The chain combines TRBV7-9 with TRBJ2-7, with 10 bases lining up with TRBD2. Trimming removed 5 bases from V and 2 bases from J; junction bases left unmatched: 9. This CDR3 has 16 amino acids. From germline, CDR1 is SEHNR and CDR2 FQNEAQ (reference sequence). The CDR3, as DNA: TGTGCCAGCAGCCCCCCTCTAGCGGGAGCCCCCTACGAGCAGTACTTC. This codes for CASSPPLAGAPYEQYF.

This clonotype turned up a few times. The chain couples TRBV20-1 to TRBJ2-3; TRBD2 aligns across 10 bases. Trimming cost V 3 bases and J 5 bases; bases outside gene matches: 5. Per the germline V gene, CDR1 is DFQATT and CDR2 is SNEGSKA (reference sequence). The CDR3 is 14 amino acids. Here the CDR3 DNA reads TGCAGTGCTAGCCGAGGGACTAGCGTAGATACGCAGTATTTT. Translating it yields CSASRGTSVDTQYF.

The V call is TRBV12-3 or TRBV12-4, the J call TRBJ1-4, with unresolved D. V shed 11 bases and J shed 0 bases, with 13 bases lying between them. This CDR3 has 14 residues. The CDR3 coding sequence is TGTGCCGGCACCCTATTTGCAACTAATGAAAAACTGTTTTTT. Amino acid sequence: CAGTLFATNEKLFF.

The V and J genes are TRBV24-1 and TRBJ1-5; 9 bases align to TRBD1. Trimming at V came to 2 bases and at J to 4 bases, leaving 14 bases not matched to a gene. Germline loops: CDR1 KGHDR, CDR2 SFDVKD. The CDR3 totals 19 residues. CDR3 in amino acids: CATSDSASTGGEENQPQHF. The CDR3 nucleotides read TGTGCCACCAGTGATTCGGCGTCGACAGGGGGGGAAGAGAATCAGCCCCAGCATTTT.

The chain couples TRBV5-4 to TRBJ2-1; 12 nucleotides match TRBD2. The CDR3 is 16 residues long. The junction had 5 bases not matched to a gene; V was cut back by 3 bases and J by 4 bases. CDR1 and CDR2 from the germline V gene are SGHNT and YYREEE (reference sequence). The CDR3 region is CASSWASGRAYNEQFF. DNA for the CDR3: TGTGCCAGCAGCTGGGCTAGCGGGAGGGCTTACAATGAGCAGTTCTTC.

This rearrangement joins TRBV4-1 to TRBJ2-3; TRBD1 might be the D (5 bases). The CDR3 sequence is 15 residues long. V was clipped by 1 base and J by 3 bases, with 11 bases between them. Germline CDR1 and CDR2: MGHRA and YSYEKL. CDR3 bases: TGCGCCAGCAGCCAAGGACAGTCTGGAACAGATACGCAGTATTTT. Residues: CASSQGQSGTDTQYF.

V is TRBV2 and J is TRBJ1-5; possibly TRBD1 for D (6 bases). The CDR3 length is 17 residues. Trimming removed 6 bases from V and 2 bases from J, with 20 bases in between. Germline-derived CDR1 and CDR2 are SNHLY and FYNNEI. CDR3: CASRSQGGGFGNQPQHF. DNA of the CDR3: TGTGCCAGCAGGTCTCAAGGGGGAGGGTTTGGCAATCAGCCCCAGCATTTT.

This clonotype has at least ten counts. The chain couples TRBV3-1 to TRBJ2-5; D unresolved. This CDR3 spans 12 amino acids. V shed 3 bases and J shed 5 bases, with 7 bases lying between them. Germline CDR1 reads LGHDT; CDR2 reads YNNKEL (reference sequence). Written as DNA, the CDR3 is TGTGCCAGCAGCCAGGGTTGGGAGACCCAGTACTTC. Translating it yields CASSQGWETQYF.

The CDR3 DNA follows: TGTGCCAGCAGCCTAGACTGGGGGGCCCTTTACGAGCAGTACTTC. This gives the protein CASSLDWGALYEQYF. The gene calls are TRBV3-1 and TRBJ2-7; either TRBD1 or TRBD2 may supply D (6 bases each). Trimming took 4 bases from V and 4 from J, leaving 17 bases between them. Germline V gene sequence: CDR1 LGHDT, CDR2 YNNKEL (reference sequence). This CDR3 comprises 15 residues.

This clonotype has more than one count but fewer than ten. The chain is built from TRBV20-1 and TRBJ1-4; the D gene is possibly TRBD1 (6 bases). The CDR3 extends over 18 amino acids. Germline V gene sequence: CDR1 DFQATT, CDR2 SNEGSKA (reference sequence). V gave up 1 base and J gave up 0 bases, with 18 bases separating them. This chain's CDR3 is CSARVWGRKLATNEKLFF. The DNA for the CDR3 is TGCAGTGCTAGAGTTTGGGGGCGGAAGCTTGCAACTAATGAAAAACTGTTTTTT.

In DNA form, the CDR3 reads TGTGCCAGCAGTGGGACGCCCCCCTACAATGAGCAGTTCTTC. It translates to CASSGTPPYNEQFF. The chain employs TRBV28 and TRBJ2-1; D might be TRBD1 or TRBD2, each matching 5 bases. The CDR3 covers 14 residues. Germline loops: CDR1 MDHEN, CDR2 SYDVKM. Trimming took 5 bases from V and 2 from J, leaving 10 bases between them.

In this sample, this clonotype turned up many times. This sequence joins TRBV10-2 and TRBJ1-5, with D perhaps TRBD1 (5 bases). Trimming shortened V by 3 bases and J by 3 bases, and 9 bases separated the two germline ends. This CDR3 is 14 amino acids long. The germline V gene encodes CDR1 WSHSY and CDR2 SAAADI. CDR3 bases: TGCGCCAGCAGTGAATCAGGGATCAATCAGCCCCAGCATTTT. This gives the protein CASSESGINQPQHF.

Comments on this clonotype: This may be a read error: a much more frequent sequence differs by one nucleotide. This chain links TRBV28 with TRBJ2-4; D is perhaps TRBD1 (7 bases). Trimming cost V 5 bases and J 6 bases, with 14 bases left between them. The CDR3 contains 14 residues. CDR1 MDHEN and CDR2 SYDVKM come from the germline V gene. As DNA, the CDR3 is TGTGCCAGCAGTCCCAGGGGGGCGGTAAACATTCAGTACTTC. It codes for CASSPRGAVNIQYF.

Only a few counts were recorded for this clonotype. The chain employs TRBV11-2 and TRBJ2-3; 7 bases match TRBD2. V shed 2 bases and J 5 bases; nucleotides not matched to a gene: 7. The CDR3 spans 15 residues. The germline CDR1 and CDR2 sequences are SGHAT and FQNNGV. The CDR3 DNA follows: TGTGCCAGCAGCTTACGCGGGAGAAGAGGAGATACGCAGTATTTT. Its protein is CASSLRGRRGDTQYF.

The gene calls are TRBV12-3 or TRBV12-4 and TRBJ1-6; perhaps TRBD1 as D (6 bases). The CDR3 consists of 14 residues. Trimming left V 5 bases short and J 9 bases short, with 14 bases between. CDR3 DNA: TGTGCCAGCAGTATCCACAGGGAAGGTTCACCCCTCCACTTT. Protein: CASSIHREGSPLHF.

In its sample, this clonotype was seen many times. V is TRBV20-1 and J is TRBJ2-5; no reliable D call. Germline values: CDR1 DFQATT, CDR2 SNEGSKA (reference sequence). This CDR3 region has 12 residues. V dropped 1 base and J dropped 2 bases, with 5 bases sitting between them. Written as DNA, the CDR3 is TGCAGTGCTAGAGCGGATCAAGAGACCCAGTACTTC. Amino acid sequence: CSARADQETQYF.

In its sample, this clonotype was seen many times. The chain uses TRBV5-5 and TRBJ2-3, with D tentatively TRBD1 (7 bases). Germline CDR1 SGHKS, CDR2 YYEKEE (reference sequence). The ends were cut back, 6 bases at V and 1 base at J, with 15 bases in the middle. The CDR3 length is 15 residues. CDR3 sequence reads: CASKQGGTGTDTQYF. Written as DNA, the CDR3 is TGTGCCAGCAAACAGGGCGGGACAGGCACAGATACGCAGTATTTT.

A few counts support this clonotype. This rearrangement joins TRBV7-9 to TRBJ1-2, with 8 positions matching TRBD1. The J segment lost 7 bases and the V segment lost 5 bases, leaving 6 bases of the junction unmatched. CDR3 size: 13 residues. Germline CDR1 SEHNR, CDR2 FQNEAQ (reference sequence). CDR3 protein: CASSTGQGLGYTF. The CDR3, as DNA: TGTGCCAGCAGCACCGGACAGGGACTTGGCTACACCTTC.

The chain has TRBV11-2 and TRBJ2-2; tentative D call: TRBD1 (6 bases). Germline CDR1 SGHAT, CDR2 FQNNGV. The germline V and J ends were trimmed by 1 base and 6 bases, with 9 bases remaining between them. The CDR3 loop spans 14 amino acids. In DNA, the CDR3 is TGTGCCAGCAGCTTAGGGGGGCGCGCCGGGGAGCTGTTTTTT. It specifies CASSLGGRAGELFF.